This T cell receptor (beta chain) stems from a study of cytomegalovirus exposure and HLA in healthy donors (dated by TCRdb to 2015 to 2018). Broadly, across the study: An earlier analysis of 587 of the donors reported approximately 300 Gb of sequence data and 95 million to 120 million unique TCR beta sequences obtained from about 200 million T cells. An early release covering around 630 HLA-typed donors comprised about 300 gigabases of sequencing data and around 85 million unique TCR sequences. The genetic ancestry cluster associated with self-reported Caucasian donors included about four fifths of the 398 genotyped donors. The study was designed to test whether signatures of past pathogen exposure could be identified by cataloging public T cell receptors. The T cell repertoires of under 750 subjects were profiled by immunosequencing and related to cytomegalovirus serostatus. In addition to the first cohort of 666 subjects, a separate validation cohort of some 120 different subjects was used. To predict cytomegalovirus infection status, the study combined high-throughput TCR immunosequencing, statistical association of individual TCRs with disease status, and machine learning. To study patterns of TCR occurrence, a later analysis re-analyzed previously published TCR beta repertoires from 666 donors and added high-resolution HLA genotyping. Rather than drawing on any new phenotypic data, the later analysis identified candidate immune exposures from TCR beta sequences and the way those sequences occurred across donors. To decide whether each TCR beta V gene segment behaved as functional or pseudogenic, an earlier analysis of fewer than 750 of the donors relied on high-throughput TCR beta sequencing. Alongside the repertoire data, information on donor age, sex, ethnicity and CMV serostatus was compiled. Genome-wide SNP genotypes for about 60% of the roughly 670 donors were used in a later genetic analysis, which treated that subset as a discovery cohort. All discovery cohort repertoires had been generated on a single sequencing platform. Both class I and class II loci were covered by HLA typing, at four-digit resolution. Typing coverage varied by locus: 629-630 donors for A, B, C, DRB1 and DQB1; 500 to 550 for DQA1; around 610 for DPA1; more than 450 for DPB1. Several DR-DQ haplotypes were treated as single units for association and clustering because of strong linkage in the cohort. Across some 400 genotyped donors of the cohort, an average of about 240,000 unique TCR beta nucleotide sequences per donor were sequenced, and roughly a sixth of those sequences were non-productive.

CDR1 MNHEY and CDR2 SVGAGI are derived from the germline V gene. V is reduced by 2 bases and J by 0 bases, leaving a spacing of 11 bases between them. The CDR3 covers 16 residues, taking in both the cysteine and the phenylalanine. Only the CDR3 part of the read is kept: 48 bases, read in frame from the first base. The cohort comprised more than 550 healthy bone marrow donors. At the time of sampling, every cohort member was nominally healthy, though immune exposures that went unrecorded were likely present. The donor tested CMV seronegative and was one of the 352 seronegative cohort members. Each donor provided a peripheral blood sample, and peripheral blood mononuclear cells were used for TCR beta sequencing. The Qiagen DNeasy Blood Extraction Kit was used to extract genomic DNA from the blood cell samples. The investigation overall reported the following: Correlated functional status among segregating V segments might reflect linkage disequilibrium, but an unknown experimental factor could not be ruled out. A group of highly shared sequence variants was considered likely to be a technical artifact of the sequencing pipeline. In a later genetic analysis, a missense DCLRE1C variant was associated with V-gene and J-gene trimming of TCR beta chains, and the association was replicated in an independent cohort. The only immune exposure information available for the cohort was CMV serostatus. A further reported finding was that TCR beta sequences accurately predicted the HLA-A and HLA-B alleles for most subjects in the first cohort. Several of the top co-occurrence clusters appeared to be linked to parvovirus B19, influenza, CMV and Epstein-Barr virus, according to a later analysis. Across donors, most TCR sequences were observed very rarely, whereas some public TCRs were present in many individuals. The presence/absence analyses assumed that sequencing depth was roughly uniform across donors, and that assumption may not be true. According to the authors, the approach could potentially be generalized to other disease states and immunological phenotypes. An earlier analysis of 587 of the donors showed that most TCR beta V segments appeared in productive rearrangements either about 87% or about 30% of the time, which broadly matched IMGT annotations. In both the original and validation cohorts, the classifier was reported to diagnose cytomegalovirus status with high specificity and sensitivity. Because some donors lacked HLA typing at each locus, the association tests relied only on the typed subset. In a later analysis, most CMV-associated TCR beta chains were found to appear HLA-restricted, with HLA associations seemingly driven largely by CMV exposure. According to a later genetic analysis, donors in an Asian-associated ancestry cluster had fewer N-insertions in productive TCRs than the approximately 630-donor mean. When HLA alleles, especially DR and DQ, strongly co-occurred, TCR associations were difficult to assign to individual alleles. In a later analysis, the rate of TCR association differed among HLA loci, with DRB1 alleles having the most associated TCRs and HLA-C alleles having the fewest. Some IMGT-functional V segments, including TRBV6-2 and TRBV6-3, could not be distinguished by the 87-base-pair reads and were therefore excluded. Because counts were too low, about 17 rarely observed V segments, including chromosome 9 orphons, were excluded from the earlier analysis of 500 to 700 of the donors. The study listed 150 to 200 TCR beta chains as associated with cytomegalovirus. Specific HLA alleles were associated with 15,000 to 20,000 TCR beta sequences at a false discovery rate of 0.05 in a later analysis. Compared with equally common non-associated chains, HLA-associated TCR beta chains in a later analysis were more clonally expanded and had lower generation probabilities. The cohort was sequenced for TCR beta chains only, and without alpha or paired-chain data the features that could be detected were limited. Three of the identified cytomegalovirus-associated TCR beta chains were confirmed in vitro to be specific for cytomegalovirus antigens.

For this clone: Its cognate antigen has yet to be identified. No much larger clone is present one base from it, and per-base qualities are unavailable.

The library was built by means of the immunoSEQ multiplex PCR assay. The multiplex PCR relied on a mix of 60 forward primers for TCR Vbeta segments and 13 reverse primers for TCR Jbeta segments. Amplification of the CDR3 region of rearranged TCR beta genes was performed with a multiplex PCR assay on genomic DNA. Amplified TCR beta libraries were sequenced as 87-base-pair reads on the Illumina HiSeq System. Regarding the original processing steps: A later analysis counted about 80 million unique TCR beta chains across the 500 to 850 repertoires, and around 9.9 million of these chains were shared by at least two donors. A nearest-neighbor algorithm error-corrected the raw reads and collapsed the reads into unique sequences, merging closely related sequences to remove PCR and sequencing errors. Alignment of CDR3 sequences to IMGT reference sequences was used to assign V, D and J gene segments. For a sequence to be retained, a match of at least six nucleotides to both a V gene segment and a J gene segment was required. A rearrangement was called productive if the CDR3 had no stop codons and remained in frame with V and J, and every other rearrangement was called non-productive. Following IMGT convention, CDR3 was defined as the stretch from the second conserved V-encoded cysteine to the conserved J-encoded phenylalanine. In an earlier analysis of 550 to 650 of the donors, sequences lacking an unambiguous match to a single V gene segment were excluded. In an earlier analysis of a few hundred of the donors, V segments were called functional above 56.7% productive rearrangements and were called segregating when the between-donor standard deviation exceeded 5%. A statistical classification framework was built to diagnose cytomegalovirus status from the catalog of TCR beta chain sequences. V and J gene assignment, in a later analysis, came from comparing TCR nucleotide sequences with IMGT/GENE-DB human TR gene sequences. Using the TCRdist pipeline, a later analysis assigned CDR3 sequences along with most-parsimonious VDJ recombination scenarios. A later analysis defined each TCR beta chain by its CDR3 amino acid sequence plus V-gene family, and excluded reads lacking a unique V-gene family. In a later analysis, 450 to 600 highly shared, low-generation-probability nucleotide sequences were removed to address suspected cross-contamination and a sequencing artifact. In a later analysis, a clonal expansion index was calculated for each public chain from normalized within-repertoire ranks of inferred template counts. Generation probabilities in a later analysis came from a VDJ recombination model fitted to out-of-frame rearrangements, and those results were checked against IGoR. In a later analysis, TCR-TCR, TCR-HLA and TCR-CMV co-occurrence was scored with hypergeometric tests, and a repertoire-size bias correction was applied to TCR pairs. False discovery rates were estimated in a later analysis by permuting HLA or CMV assignments 20 times. In a later analysis, co-occurring TCRs were grouped with DBSCAN, and TCRdist sequence similarity was added when clustering was performed within HLA-allele-positive subsets. Repertoires with fewer than 30,000 or more than 120,000 public chains were left out of co-occurrence clustering, as were a handful of repertoires with anomalous nucleotide sharing. TCRdb re-hosts the immuneACCESS table, in-frame sequences only. Its copies lack some clones; in the studies checked, an unresolved V gene accounts for under half of them, and the cause for the rest is not known. V, J and clone size derive from that table, while D and trimming were established from the DNA sequence. The table for this sample lists under 130,000 clones; around 80% of them were counted only once. Approximately 6.1% of the sample goes to the ten largest clones.

Sequenced: PBMCs. The TCR comes from a man aged 18 to 30 in good health and CMV-seronegative. The V gene is TRBV6-5 and the J gene is TRBJ1-3; the D gene cannot be named for sure. The CDR3 amino acid sequence is: CASSYRTPSSGNTIYF. The DNA reads TGTGCCAGCAGTTACCGTACACCCAGCTCTGGAAACACCATATATTTT.